This record looks at one T cell receptor beta chain sequence and its context. This entry comes from a study of blood T cell repertoires in COVID-19. Generated by immunoSEQ multiplex PCR, the TCRdb table keeps only in-frame clones and is missing some. The sample contains 200,000 or so clones, about 87% of which appear only once. Germline V gives CDR1 KGHDR, CDR2 SFDVKD. CDR3 length equals 18 residues. Trimming cost V 5 bases and J 3 bases; bases outside gene matches: 15. The TCR was taken from a man in his 70s with acute or convalescent COVID-19. The rearrangement joins TRBV24-1 to TRBJ1-1; 9 positions agree with TRBD1. The specimen sequenced was peripheral blood. The CDR3 nucleotides are TGTGCCACCAGTGCCGGCAGGGTGACAGGGGGGCTAGACACTGAAGCTTTCTTT. Translation gives CATSAGRVTGGLDTEAFF.